A selection of T cell receptor beta chains follows, all from one sample in a study of regulatory T cells in long-lasting Graves disease. From the multiplex PCR reads, TCRdb called clonotypes with MiXCR, one entry per CDR3 protein. The table lists just over 600,000 distinct CDR3 sequences, roughly 15% of them singletons. This sample was also put to use in a study of T cells in Graves' hyperthyroidism and ophthalmopathy.

The starting material was peripheral blood mononuclear cells (PBMCs), obtained at new diagnosis, from a patient treated with antithyroid drugs. These receptors were obtained from a woman aged 25 to 39 with Graves disease. The CDR3 runs from the conserved cysteine through the conserved F or W. Each record gives: CDR3 protein, CDR3 DNA, D gene, clone size, V gene, J gene. The D gene is left open where the match is weak. Clone size is stated in some rows and not others, as once, few, many or a class when expanded.

CDR3 protein: CASSYSGPRGPGNYGYTF
CDR3 DNA: TGTGCCAGCAGTTACTCAGGGCCGAGGGGGCCAGGAAACTATGGCTACACCTTC
D gene: TRBD1
clone size: .
V gene: TRBV6-5
J gene: TRBJ1-2

CDR3 protein: CASSLVRSLKTEAFF
CDR3 DNA: TGTGCCAGCAGCTTAGTAAGGAGCCTCAAAACTGAAGCTTTCTTT
D gene: .
clone size: .
V gene: TRBV11-2
J gene: TRBJ1-1

CDR3 protein: CASRWGRAPYEQYF
CDR3 DNA: TGTGCCAGCAGATGGGGGAGAGCTCCCTACGAGCAGTACTTC
D gene: .
clone size: many
V gene: TRBV28
J gene: TRBJ2-7

CDR3 protein: CASSFKIAGQNIQYF
CDR3 DNA: TGTGCCAGCAGTTTCAAAATAGCGGGCCAAAACATTCAGTACTTC
D gene: TRBD2
clone size: few
V gene: TRBV6-2/TRBV6-3
J gene: TRBJ2-4

CDR3 protein: CSARETSDQPQHF
CDR3 DNA: TGCAGTGCTAGAGAGACCTCCGATCAGCCCCAGCATTTT
D gene: .
clone size: few
V gene: TRBV20-1
J gene: TRBJ1-5

CDR3 protein: CASSYGDSGASYEQYF
CDR3 DNA: TGTGCCAGCAGTTACGGGGATAGCGGGGCCTCCTACGAGCAGTACTTC
D gene: TRBD2
clone size: few
V gene: TRBV6-9
J gene: TRBJ2-7

CDR3 protein: CASSETPGGWYEQYF
CDR3 DNA: TGTGCCAGCAGTGAGACCCCAGGGGGATGGTACGAGCAGTACTTC
D gene: TRBD1
clone size: many
V gene: TRBV2
J gene: TRBJ2-7

CDR3 protein: CASSPGQTTNEQFF
CDR3 DNA: TGTGCCAGCAGCCCGGGACAGACTACCAATGAGCAGTTCTTC
D gene: TRBD1
clone size: many
V gene: TRBV7-3
J gene: TRBJ2-1

CDR3 protein: CASSLPLSGYEQYF
CDR3 DNA: TGTGCCAGCAGCTTACCTCTCTCCGGCTACGAGCAGTACTTC
D gene: .
clone size: few
V gene: TRBV7-2
J gene: TRBJ2-7

CDR3 protein: CASQKKAWGQPQHF
CDR3 DNA: TGTGCCAGTCAAAAAAAAGCGTGGGGGCAGCCCCAGCATTTT
D gene: .
clone size: many
V gene: TRBV28
J gene: TRBJ1-5

CDR3 protein: CASSGTGVSTDTQYF
CDR3 DNA: TGTGCCAGCAGTGGGACAGGGGTTAGCACAGATACGCAGTATTTT
D gene: TRBD1
clone size: many
V gene: TRBV2
J gene: TRBJ2-3

CDR3 protein: CSARPGGKRRDTQYF
CDR3 DNA: TGCAGTGCTAGACCGGGAGGGAAGAGGAGAGATACGCAGTATTTT
D gene: TRBD2
clone size: many
V gene: TRBV20-1
J gene: TRBJ2-3

CDR3 protein: CATTTGAQNTEAFF
CDR3 DNA: TGTGCCACCACCACGGGAGCTCAGAACACTGAAGCTTTCTTT
D gene: .
clone size: few
V gene: TRBV15
J gene: TRBJ1-1

CDR3 protein: CASSLEPDPRNTEAFF
CDR3 DNA: TGCGCCAGCAGCTTGGAGCCCGACCCCAGGAACACTGAAGCTTTCTTT
D gene: .
clone size: .
V gene: TRBV5-1
J gene: TRBJ1-1

CDR3 protein: CASSYSGWGTDEAFF
CDR3 DNA: TGTGCCAGCAGTTACTCGGGTTGGGGAACAGACGAAGCTTTCTTT
D gene: .
clone size: .
V gene: TRBV6-2/TRBV6-3
J gene: TRBJ1-1

CDR3 protein: CASSEGQAGLAGVRVQYF
CDR3 DNA: TGTGCCAGCAGTGAAGGACAGGCCGGACTAGCGGGAGTTAGGGTGCAGTACTTC
D gene: TRBD2
clone size: many
V gene: TRBV2
J gene: TRBJ2-7

CDR3 protein: CASSQSGTITEAFF
CDR3 DNA: TGTGCCAGCAGCCAATCGGGGACTATCACTGAAGCTTTCTTT
D gene: .
clone size: .
V gene: TRBV3-1
J gene: TRBJ1-1

CDR3 protein: CASSLGRTSNQPQHF
CDR3 DNA: TGTGCCAGCAGTTTGGGCAGAACTAGCAATCAGCCCCAGCATTTT
D gene: .
clone size: many
V gene: TRBV28
J gene: TRBJ1-5

CDR3 protein: CASSLTEGNIQYF
CDR3 DNA: TGCGCCAGCAGCTTGACAGAGGGGAACATTCAGTACTTC
D gene: .
clone size: many
V gene: TRBV5-1
J gene: TRBJ2-4

CDR3 protein: CASKPSGAQQYF
CDR3 DNA: TGTGCCAGCAAGCCATCGGGGGCGCAGCAGTACTTC
D gene: .
clone size: .
V gene: TRBV6-1
J gene: TRBJ2-7

CDR3 protein: CASSQHQGAVSPLHF
CDR3 DNA: TGTGCCAGCAGCCAACATCAGGGGGCAGTTTCACCCCTCCACTTT
D gene: TRBD1
clone size: many
V gene: TRBV3-1
J gene: TRBJ1-6

CDR3 protein: CAWSPPGGTEAFF
CDR3 DNA: TGTGCCTGGAGTCCCCCAGGGGGCACTGAAGCTTTCTTT
D gene: TRBD1
clone size: many
V gene: TRBV30
J gene: TRBJ1-1

CDR3 protein: CASSYSGLASKANEQLF
CDR3 DNA: TGTGCCAGCAGTTACTCTGGACTAGCTTCGAAGGCTAATGAGCAGCTCTTC
D gene: TRBD2
clone size: .
V gene: TRBV6-5
J gene: TRBJ2-1

CDR3 protein: CASSLDVGVVGYGYTF
CDR3 DNA: TGTGCCAGCAGCTTGGATGTTGGAGTGGTAGGGTATGGCTACACCTTC
D gene: .
clone size: few
V gene: TRBV5-6
J gene: TRBJ1-2

CDR3 protein: CATSDFRLQGAHRTGELFF
CDR3 DNA: TGTGCCACCAGTGACTTTAGATTACAGGGGGCGCATAGGACCGGGGAGCTGTTTTTT
D gene: TRBD1
clone size: .
V gene: TRBV24-1
J gene: TRBJ2-2

CDR3 protein: CASSLSSGGTDAAKNIQYF
CDR3 DNA: TGTGCCAGCAGCTTGTCGAGCGGGGGAACTGATGCGGCCAAAAACATTCAGTACTTC
D gene: TRBD2
clone size: few
V gene: TRBV7-2
J gene: TRBJ2-4

CDR3 protein: CASSRRTSGRNEQFF
CDR3 DNA: TGTGCCAGCAGCCGCCGGACTAGCGGGAGGAATGAGCAGTTCTTC
D gene: TRBD2
clone size: many
V gene: TRBV7-2
J gene: TRBJ2-1

CDR3 protein: CASSSTWGAPADQPQHF
CDR3 DNA: TGTGCCAGCAGTTCCACCTGGGGGGCTCCCGCCGATCAGCCCCAGCATTTT
D gene: .
clone size: many
V gene: TRBV28
J gene: TRBJ1-5

CDR3 protein: CSARDFQRRQETQYF
CDR3 DNA: TGCAGTGCTAGAGATTTCCAAAGGCGACAAGAGACCCAGTACTTC
D gene: .
clone size: many
V gene: TRBV20-1
J gene: TRBJ2-5

CDR3 protein: CASSVDGGTGNTIYF
CDR3 DNA: TGTGCCAGCAGCGTAGATGGGGGAACTGGAAACACCATATATTTT
D gene: .
clone size: .
V gene: TRBV9
J gene: TRBJ1-3

CDR3 protein: CASSLFPPLVGDTDTQYF
CDR3 DNA: TGTGCCAGCAGTTTGTTCCCCCCTCTAGTGGGGGACACAGATACGCAGTATTTT
D gene: .
clone size: few
V gene: TRBV27
J gene: TRBJ2-3

CDR3 protein: CASSFPGIDEQYF
CDR3 DNA: TGTGCCAGCAGTTTTCCGGGCATTGACGAGCAGTACTTC
D gene: .
clone size: many
V gene: TRBV28
J gene: TRBJ2-7

CDR3 protein: CASSQQPATNEKLFF
CDR3 DNA: TGCGCCAGCAGCCAACAGCCAGCAACTAATGAAAAACTGTTTTTT
D gene: .
clone size: few
V gene: TRBV4-1
J gene: TRBJ1-4

CDR3 protein: CASSSSSAGGGTEAFF
CDR3 DNA: TGTGCCAGCAGCTCCTCGTCAGCAGGGGGAGGCACTGAAGCTTTCTTT
D gene: TRBD1
clone size: .
V gene: TRBV7-2
J gene: TRBJ1-1

CDR3 protein: CASSLVGHNTDTQYF
CDR3 DNA: TGTGCCAGCAGCTTAGTCGGGCATAACACAGATACGCAGTATTTT
D gene: .
clone size: many
V gene: TRBV11-2
J gene: TRBJ2-3

CDR3 protein: CASSTRDPLYEQYF
CDR3 DNA: TGTGCCAGCAGTACCCGGGACCCTCTCTACGAGCAGTACTTC
D gene: .
clone size: .
V gene: TRBV6-1
J gene: TRBJ2-7

CDR3 protein: CASSIDFRDSAYNEQFF
CDR3 DNA: TGTGCCAGTAGTATAGACTTTAGGGACAGCGCTTACAATGAGCAGTTCTTC
D gene: TRBD1
clone size: .
V gene: TRBV19
J gene: TRBJ2-1

CDR3 protein: CASSKPRTELQETQYF
CDR3 DNA: TGTGCCAGCAGCAAGCCCCGGACAGAACTTCAAGAGACCCAGTACTTC
D gene: .
clone size: many
V gene: TRBV2
J gene: TRBJ2-5

CDR3 protein: CATSDSVDSPRAKNIQYF
CDR3 DNA: TGTGCCACCAGTGATTCCGTAGACTCCCCGAGAGCCAAAAACATTCAGTACTTC
D gene: .
clone size: many
V gene: TRBV24-1
J gene: TRBJ2-4

CDR3 protein: CASSLVLRETQYF
CDR3 DNA: TGTGCTAGCAGCTTAGTCCTGCGGGAGACCCAGTACTTC
D gene: .
clone size: many
V gene: TRBV7-7
J gene: TRBJ2-5

CDR3 protein: CAISESTSGSYEQYF
CDR3 DNA: TGTGCCATCAGTGAGTCGACTAGCGGGAGCTACGAGCAGTACTTC
D gene: TRBD2
clone size: few
V gene: TRBV10-3
J gene: TRBJ2-7

CDR3 protein: CASSQGVQKQETQYF
CDR3 DNA: TGCGCCAGCAGCCAAGGCGTACAGAAACAAGAGACCCAGTACTTC
D gene: .
clone size: .
V gene: TRBV4-1
J gene: TRBJ2-5

CDR3 protein: CASSLERSWETQYF
CDR3 DNA: TGTGCCAGCAGTTTAGAGCGATCTTGGGAGACCCAGTACTTC
D gene: .
clone size: few
V gene: TRBV27
J gene: TRBJ2-5

CDR3 protein: CASSSTVGRGGYNEQFF
CDR3 DNA: TGCGCCAGCAGCTCAACGGTCGGGCGTGGGGGATACAATGAGCAGTTCTTC
D gene: .
clone size: .
V gene: TRBV5-1
J gene: TRBJ2-1